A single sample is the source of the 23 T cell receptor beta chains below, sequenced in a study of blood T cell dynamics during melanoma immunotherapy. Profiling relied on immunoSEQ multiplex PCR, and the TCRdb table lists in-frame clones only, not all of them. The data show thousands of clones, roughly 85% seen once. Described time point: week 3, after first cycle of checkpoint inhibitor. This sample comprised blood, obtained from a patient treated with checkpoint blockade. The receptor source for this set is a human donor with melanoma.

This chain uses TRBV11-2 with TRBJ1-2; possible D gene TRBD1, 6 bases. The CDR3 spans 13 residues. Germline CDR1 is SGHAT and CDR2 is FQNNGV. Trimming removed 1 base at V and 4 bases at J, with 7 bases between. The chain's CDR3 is CASSLAQGYGYTF. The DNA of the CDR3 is TGTGCCAGCAGCTTAGCACAGGGCTATGGCTACACCTTC.

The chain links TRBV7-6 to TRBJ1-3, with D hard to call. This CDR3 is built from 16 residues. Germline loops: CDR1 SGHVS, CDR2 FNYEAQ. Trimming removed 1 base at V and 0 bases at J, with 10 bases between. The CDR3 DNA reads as TGTGCCAGCAGCTTAGGCGGCCTTACCTCTGGAAACACCATATATTTT. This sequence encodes CASSLGGLTSGNTIYF.

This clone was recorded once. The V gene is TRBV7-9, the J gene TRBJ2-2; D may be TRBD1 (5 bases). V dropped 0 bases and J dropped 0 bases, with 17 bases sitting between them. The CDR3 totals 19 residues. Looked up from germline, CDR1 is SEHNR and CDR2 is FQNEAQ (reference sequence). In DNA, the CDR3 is TGTGCCAGCAGCTTAGCCCGAATTCGTCAGGGAACGAACACCGGGGAGCTGTTTTTT. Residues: CASSLARIRQGTNTGELFF.

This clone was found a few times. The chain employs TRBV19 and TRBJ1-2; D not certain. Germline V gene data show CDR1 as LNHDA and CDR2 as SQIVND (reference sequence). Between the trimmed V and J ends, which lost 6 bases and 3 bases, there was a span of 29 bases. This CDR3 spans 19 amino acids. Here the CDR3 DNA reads TGTGCCAGTAGCATCTCTCTCGACACAGACGAACTCTTCGACTATGGCTACACCTTC. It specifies CASSISLDTDELFDYGYTF.

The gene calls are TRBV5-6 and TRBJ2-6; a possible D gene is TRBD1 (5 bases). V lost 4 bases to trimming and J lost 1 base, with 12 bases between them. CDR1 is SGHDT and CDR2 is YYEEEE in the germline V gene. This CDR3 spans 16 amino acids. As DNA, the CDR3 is TGTGCCAGCAGCCTTCCTGGGGCATCTGGGGCCAACGTCCTGACTTTC. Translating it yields CASSLPGASGANVLTF. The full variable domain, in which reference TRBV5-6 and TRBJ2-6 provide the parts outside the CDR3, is DAGVTQSPTHLIKTRGQQVTLRCSPKSGHDTVSWYQQALGQGPQFIFQYYEEEERQRGNFPDRFSGHQFPNYSSELNVNALLLGDSALYLCASSLPGASGANVLTFGAGSRLTVL.

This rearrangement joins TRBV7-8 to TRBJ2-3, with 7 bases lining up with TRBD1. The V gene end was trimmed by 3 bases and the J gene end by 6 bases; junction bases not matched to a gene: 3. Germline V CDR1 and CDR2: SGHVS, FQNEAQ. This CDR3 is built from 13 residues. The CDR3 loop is CASSFDRDDTQYF. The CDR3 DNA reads TGTGCCAGCAGCTTTGACAGGGATGATACGCAGTATTTT.

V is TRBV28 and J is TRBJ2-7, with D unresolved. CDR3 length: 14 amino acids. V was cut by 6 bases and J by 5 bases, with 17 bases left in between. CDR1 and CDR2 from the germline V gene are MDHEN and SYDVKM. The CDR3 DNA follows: TGTGCCAGCAGACCACCGGGCCCCGCCAACGAGCAGTACTTC. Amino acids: CASRPPGPANEQYF.

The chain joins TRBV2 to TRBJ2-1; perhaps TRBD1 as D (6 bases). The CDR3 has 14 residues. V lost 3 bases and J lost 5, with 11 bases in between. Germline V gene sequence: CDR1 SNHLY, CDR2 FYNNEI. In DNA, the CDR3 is TGTGCCAGCAGTGACACAGGGAAGGACAATGAGCAGTTCTTC. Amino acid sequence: CASSDTGKDNEQFF.

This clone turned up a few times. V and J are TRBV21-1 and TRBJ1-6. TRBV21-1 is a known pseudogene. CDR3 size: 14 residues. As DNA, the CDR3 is TGTGCCTTTGACGAGGGGGGGTACAATTCACCCCTCCACTTT. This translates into CAFDEGGYNSPLHF.

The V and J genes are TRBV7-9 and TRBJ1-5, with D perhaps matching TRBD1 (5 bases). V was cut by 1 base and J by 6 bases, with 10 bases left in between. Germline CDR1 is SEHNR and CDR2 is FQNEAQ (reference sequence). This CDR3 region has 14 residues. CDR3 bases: TGTGCCAGCAGCTTAGGGGGCGCTGCTCAGCCCCAGCATTTT. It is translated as CASSLGGAAQPQHF.

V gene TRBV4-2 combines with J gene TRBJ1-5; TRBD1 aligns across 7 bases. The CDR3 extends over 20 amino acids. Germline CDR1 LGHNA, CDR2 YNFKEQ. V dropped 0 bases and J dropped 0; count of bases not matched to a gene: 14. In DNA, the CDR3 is TGTGCCAGCAGCCAAGATTTGGGTATATTTCCAGGGGGTAGCAATCAGCCCCAGCATTTT. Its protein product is CASSQDLGIFPGGSNQPQHF.

CDR3 DNA: TGTGCCAGCAGCCCAACGAGGCCTGATTCACCCCTCCACTTT. This translates into CASSPTRPDSPLHF. The V gene is TRBV7-9, the J gene TRBJ1-6; D unclear. Germline CDR1 and CDR2: SEHNR and FQNEAQ (reference sequence). Trimming stripped 5 bases from V and 8 bases from J, with 13 bases between. The CDR3 spans 14 residues.

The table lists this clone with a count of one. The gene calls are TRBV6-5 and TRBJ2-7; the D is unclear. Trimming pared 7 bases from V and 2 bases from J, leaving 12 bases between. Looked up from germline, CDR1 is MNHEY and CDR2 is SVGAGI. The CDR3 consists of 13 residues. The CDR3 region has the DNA TGTGCCAGCATCTCGGACGGTACCTACGAGCAGTACTTC. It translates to CASISDGTYEQYF.

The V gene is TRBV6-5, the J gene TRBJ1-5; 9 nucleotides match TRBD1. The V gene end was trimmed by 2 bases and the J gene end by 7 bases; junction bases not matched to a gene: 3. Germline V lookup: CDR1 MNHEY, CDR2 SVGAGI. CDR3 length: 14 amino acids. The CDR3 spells CASSYGQGWQPQHF. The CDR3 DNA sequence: TGTGCCAGCAGTTACGGACAGGGGTGGCAGCCCCAGCATTTT.

The CDR3 nucleotides read TGTGCCAGCAGTGAATTGAGGGGCAGCAATCAGCCCCAGCATTTT. Its translation: CASSELRGSNQPQHF. The gene calls are TRBV6-1 and TRBJ1-5; D is possibly TRBD1 (5 bases). Germline lookup yields CDR1 MNHNS and CDR2 SASEGT. Trimming left V 2 bases short and J 1 base short, with 9 bases between. CDR3 length: 15 residues.

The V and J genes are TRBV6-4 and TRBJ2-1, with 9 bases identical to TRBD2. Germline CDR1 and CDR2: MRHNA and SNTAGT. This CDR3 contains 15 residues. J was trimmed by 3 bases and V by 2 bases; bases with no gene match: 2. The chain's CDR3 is CASSDKAGGYNEQFF. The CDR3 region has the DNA TGTGCCAGCAGTGACAAAGCGGGGGGCTACAATGAGCAGTTCTTC.

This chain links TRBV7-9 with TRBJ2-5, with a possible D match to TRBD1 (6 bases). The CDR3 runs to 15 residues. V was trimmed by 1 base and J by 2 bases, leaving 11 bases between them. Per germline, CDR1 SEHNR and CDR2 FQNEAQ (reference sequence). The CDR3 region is CASSLVGHIQETQYF. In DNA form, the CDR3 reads TGTGCCAGCAGCTTAGTGGGACATATACAAGAGACCCAGTACTTC.

This CDR3 reads CASSHRPGRPRGTEAFF. Written as DNA, the CDR3 is TGTGCCAGCAGCCACCGACCCGGGCGTCCTAGGGGCACTGAAGCTTTCTTT. The chain is built from TRBV11-3 and TRBJ1-1; a possible D gene is TRBD1 (5 bases). Trimming shortened V by 5 bases and J by 4 bases, and 23 bases separated the two germline ends. Looked up from germline, CDR1 is SGHNT and CDR2 is YENEEA. The CDR3 runs to 17 residues.

CDR3 in DNA: TGTGCCAGCAGCCGATCCCACCCCAATCAGCCCCAGCATTTT. Its protein product is CASSRSHPNQPQHF. The rearrangement joins TRBV27 to TRBJ1-5, with D uncertain. V was cut by 6 bases and J by 3 bases, with 12 bases left in between. There are 14 residues in the CDR3. CDR1 is MNHEY, CDR2 SMNVEV, per germline (reference sequence).

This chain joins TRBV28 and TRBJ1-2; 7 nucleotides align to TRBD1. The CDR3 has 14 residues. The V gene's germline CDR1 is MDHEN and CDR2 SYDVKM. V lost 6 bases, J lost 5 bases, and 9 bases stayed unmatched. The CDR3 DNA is TGTGCCAGCAGCCTAGGGGGGGACAGTTATGGCTACACCTTC. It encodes CASSLGGDSYGYTF.

CDR3 bases: TGTGCCAGCAGCTACCGGGGAGGGCACTACGAGCAGTACTTC. Encoded protein: CASSYRGGHYEQYF. The chain joins TRBV7-2 to TRBJ2-7; 7 bases align to TRBD2. The CDR3 extends over 14 amino acids. From germline, CDR1 is SGHTA and CDR2 FQGNSA. V lost 4 bases, J lost 3 bases, and 6 bases stayed unmatched.

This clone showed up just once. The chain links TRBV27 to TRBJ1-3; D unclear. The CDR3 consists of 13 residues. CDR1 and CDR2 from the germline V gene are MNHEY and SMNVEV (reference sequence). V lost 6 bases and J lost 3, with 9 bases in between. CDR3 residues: CASSPIVGNTIYF. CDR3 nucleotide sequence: TGTGCCAGCAGCCCTATTGTTGGAAACACCATATATTTT.

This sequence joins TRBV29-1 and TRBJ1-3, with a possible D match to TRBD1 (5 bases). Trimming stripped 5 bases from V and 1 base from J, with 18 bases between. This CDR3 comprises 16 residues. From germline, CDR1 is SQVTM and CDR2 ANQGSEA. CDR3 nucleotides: TGCAGCGTTCGGGGGAGCCGGCTGGAGTCTGGAAACACCATATATTTT. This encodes CSVRGSRLESGNTIYF.